This TCR beta chain derives from a study of CD8+ T cells in alopecia areata. In regard to this clone: Its antigen is currently unknown.

V was clipped by 3 bases and J by 8 bases, with 10 bases between them. The germline gives CDR1 PRHDT, CDR2 FYEKMQ (reference sequence). There are 12 residues in the CDR3. Sequencing relied on a cDNA template that was reverse transcribed from extracted RNA. TCRdb's table, derived via immunoSEQ multiplex PCR, lists solely in-frame clones and lacks some. The data show some 150,000 clones, 40% to 60% seen once. Whole-study results and caveats: Patients shared TCRs less clearly than mice did, possibly owing to HLA. Tissue-resident alphabeta T cells belonging to normal skin likewise get sequenced within scalp specimens.

This specimen was CD8+ T cells sorted from blood, taken at week 0. This receptor was obtained from a human donor with alopecia areata. The chain links TRBV13 to TRBJ1-1; no firm D call. The DNA for the CDR3 is TGTGCCAGCAGCTTGGGGAGCACGGAAGCTTTCTTT. Translation gives CASSLGSTEAFF.